Below, 11 T cell receptor beta chains from the same sample are listed, as sequenced in a study of T cell responses to AZD1222 COVID-19 vaccine. The repertoire was sequenced with immunoSEQ multiplex PCR; TCRdb's copy has only in-frame clones and lacks some. The sample consists of 130,000 to 150,000 clones, about 91% of them appearing once. This specimen consisted of peripheral blood, obtained on day 0 of AZD1222 vaccination. The receptors derive from an adult in good health.

This chain uses TRBV7-6 with TRBJ1-3; 9 bases are a match to TRBD1. The V and J ends lost 3 bases and 3 bases, in that order; junction bases with no gene match: 3. Germline values: CDR1 SGHVS, CDR2 FNYEAQ. The CDR3 totals 15 residues. The CDR3 DNA reads TGTGCCAGCAGCTTGGGGACAGGGAGTGGAAACACCATATATTTT. Translated, it gives CASSLGTGSGNTIYF.

The rearrangement joins TRBV12-3 or TRBV12-4 to TRBJ1-5; D gene ambiguous. The CDR3 runs to 12 residues. Trimming cost V 3 bases and J 7 bases, with 7 bases left between them. The CDR3 loop reads CASSFGEQPQHF. In DNA, the CDR3 is TGTGCCAGCAGTTTTGGGGAACAGCCCCAGCATTTT.

The rearrangement links TRBV7-3 to TRBJ2-7; TRBD1 matches at 8 bases. This CDR3 is built from 15 residues. The trim removed 1 base at V and 2 bases at J, leaving 4 bases unmatched. Germline assignment: CDR1 SGHTA and CDR2 FQGTGA. The CDR3 nucleotides are TGTGCCAGCAGCTTAAGCGGGACAGGACCCTACGAGCAGTACTTC. Amino acid sequence: CASSLSGTGPYEQYF.

The chain joins TRBV28 to TRBJ1-6; TRBD1 is a possible D gene (6 bases). The V end lost 2 bases, the J end lost 10 bases, and 18 bases lay between the germline ends. Germline V gene lookup returns CDR1 MDHEN and CDR2 SYDVKM. The CDR3 length is 16 residues. The DNA of the CDR3 is TGTGCCAGCAGTTTAGGGGTCGGGGGGCAGGAATCACCCCTCCACTTT. Translation gives CASSLGVGGQESPLHF.

The J gene is TRBJ1-1, the V gene TRBV23-1, with unresolved D. TRBV23-1 is an open reading frame, and its role is uncertain. V dropped 0 bases and J dropped 6 bases, with 20 bases sitting between them. CDR3 size: 17 residues. The DNA for the CDR3 is TGCGCCAGCAGTCAATCTAAGAGGGAAAAAGCCTGGGCTGAAGCTTTCTTT. It translates to CASSQSKREKAWAEAFF.

The chain couples TRBV28 to TRBJ1-2, with 8 bases lining up with TRBD1. This CDR3 is 17 amino acids long. After removal of 7 bases from V and 5 bases from J, the junction contained 18 bases not matched to a gene. Germline values: CDR1 MDHEN, CDR2 SYDVKM. The CDR3 spells CASTGQGADLTLYGYTF. The CDR3, as DNA: TGTGCCAGCACGGGGCAGGGGGCGGACCTTACCCTGTATGGCTACACCTTC.

The chain has TRBV24-1 and TRBJ1-5; 8 bases agree with TRBD1. The junction had 3 bases not matched to a gene; V was cut back by 3 bases and J by 0 bases. The CDR3 covers 16 residues. Per germline, CDR1 KGHDR and CDR2 SFDVKD. Written as DNA, the CDR3 is TGTGCCACCAGTGATGGAGGGACAGGTAGCAATCAGCCCCAGCATTTT. Translating it yields CATSDGGTGSNQPQHF.

This chain links TRBV3-1 (or the pseudogene TRBV3-2) with TRBJ1-1; 9 bases align to TRBD1. Trimming removed 3 bases from V and 7 bases from J; junction bases left unmatched: 9. Germline V lookup: CDR1 LGHDT, CDR2 YNNKEL (reference sequence). The length of the CDR3 is 15 residues. CDR3: CASSQWGQGGVEAFF. The CDR3 nucleotides read TGTGCCAGCAGCCAGTGGGGACAGGGAGGGGTTGAAGCTTTCTTT.

The chain links TRBV5-1 to TRBJ1-1; the D is unclear. V shed 4 bases and J shed 13 bases, with 17 bases lying between them. There are 12 residues in the CDR3. The germline V gene has CDR1 SGHRS and CDR2 YFSETQ. The CDR3 DNA follows: TGCGCCAGCAGCCGAGAGAGGGCAATGGTTTTCTTT. Translating gives CASSRERAMVFF.

The chain has TRBV24-1 and TRBJ1-5; TRBD1 matches 9 bases. The V gene's germline CDR1 is KGHDR and CDR2 SFDVKD. The CDR3 consists of 16 residues. J was trimmed by 7 bases and V by 4 bases; bases with no gene match: 10. The CDR3 nucleotides are TGTGCCACCAGTGACCCCCTCACAGGGGGCCAACAGCCCCAGCATTTT. It encodes CATSDPLTGGQQPQHF.

This sequence joins TRBV28 and TRBJ2-1; TRBD2 aligns across 12 bases. The CDR3 runs to 12 residues. The germline CDR1 and CDR2 sequences are MDHEN and SYDVKM. V lost 9 bases and J lost 10; bases outside the gene matches: 4. The CDR3 loop reads CASLAGGREQFF. The CDR3, as DNA: TGTGCCAGTCTAGCGGGGGGGCGGGAGCAGTTCTTC.